This section outlines one T cell receptor (beta chain) sequence together with its context. The CDR3 extends over 14 amino acids. Trimming removed 7 bases from V and 3 bases from J, with 16 bases in between. Germline loops: CDR1 LNHDA, CDR2 SQIVND (reference sequence). Assay: immunoSEQ multiplex PCR; the TCRdb copy retains only in-frame clones and omits some. The sample records some 40,000 clones, 85% to 95% being singletons. This entry belongs to a study of T cell changes during pregnancy in multiple sclerosis. V gene TRBV19 combines with J gene TRBJ2-7, with D possibly TRBD2 on 7 matching bases. Sequencing input: peripheral blood. The TCR sequence derives from a female donor with multiple sclerosis, enrolled in a pregnancy study. CDR3 DNA sequence: TGTGCCAGTACCCCTGGCGGGGGCAACTACGAGCAGTACTTC. Amino acids: CASTPGGGNYEQYF.